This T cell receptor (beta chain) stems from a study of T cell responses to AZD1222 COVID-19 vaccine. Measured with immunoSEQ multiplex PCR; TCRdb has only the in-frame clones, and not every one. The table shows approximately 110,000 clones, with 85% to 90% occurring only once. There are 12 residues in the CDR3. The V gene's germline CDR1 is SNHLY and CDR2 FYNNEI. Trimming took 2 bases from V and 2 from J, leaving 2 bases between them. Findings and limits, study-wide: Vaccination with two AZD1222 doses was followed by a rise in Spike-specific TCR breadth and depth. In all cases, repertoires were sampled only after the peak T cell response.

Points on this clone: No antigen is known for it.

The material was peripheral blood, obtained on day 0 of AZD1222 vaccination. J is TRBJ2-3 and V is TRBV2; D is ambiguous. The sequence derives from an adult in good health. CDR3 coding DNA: TGTGCCAGCAGTGAAACCACAGATACGCAGTATTTT. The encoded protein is CASSETTDTQYF.